This entry lists 8 T cell receptor beta chains sequenced from one sample in a study of relationships among human T cell subsets. The T cell receptor alpha and beta CDR3 regions were amplified from mRNA by semiquantitative ARM-PCR. Exponential amplification used communal superprimers after tagged nested gene-specific primers in ARM-PCR. TCRdb re-derived calls from the multiplex PCR reads in MiXCR, one entry per CDR3 protein. The table lists under 2,500 distinct CDR3 sequences, approximately 41% of them singletons. Sequenced: activated T cells sorted from blood. Subset specified: CD45RA-RO-CD69+ activated T cells. These receptors were taken from a man aged 40-49 years in good health.

This clonotype appeared a few times. One end of the junction is discordant with germline, which a read error may explain. The chain couples TRBV5-4 to TRBJ1-6; D not certain. Germline V lookup: CDR1 SGHNT, CDR2 YYREEE (reference sequence). This CDR3 has 13 amino acids. The DNA for the CDR3 is TGCGCCAGCGCCCGTGGGCGGTTCACACCCCTCCACTTT. Encoded protein: CASARGRFTPLHF. Drawing the rest from reference TRBV5-4 and TRBJ1-6, the complete variable domain is ETGVTQSPTHLIKTRGQQVTLRCSSQSGHNTVSWYQQALGQGPQFIFQYYREEENGRGNFPPRFSGLQFPNYSSELNVNALELDDSALYLCASARGRFTPLHFGNGTRLTVT.

The genes are TRBV28 and TRBJ2-3, with D perhaps TRBD1 or TRBD2 (5 bases each). Trimming removed 2 bases from V and 0 bases from J, with 12 bases in between. The CDR3 sequence is 16 residues long. Per germline, CDR1 MDHEN and CDR2 SYDVKM. The CDR3 loop is CASSLGDGFSTDTQYF. CDR3 sequence (DNA): TGTGCCAGCAGTTTAGGGGACGGATTTAGCACAGATACGCAGTATTTT.

This clonotype was seen more than once but under ten times. CDR3 bases: TGTGCCAGCAGTTTTGAGGGCGCCCCCGGAGCTTTCTTT. Translated, it gives CASSFEGAPGAFF. The chain uses TRBV28 and TRBJ1-1; D is undetermined. Per the germline V gene, CDR1 is MDHEN and CDR2 is SYDVKM. The V gene lost 3 bases and the J gene lost 10 bases, with 15 bases spanning the gap. The CDR3 contains 13 residues.

As to this clonotype: This may be a read error: a much more frequent sequence differs by one nucleotide. This chain joins TRBV11-2 and TRBJ2-7, with a possible D match to TRBD2 (5 bases). This CDR3 is built from 14 residues. Trimming took off 1 base at V and 2 bases at J, with 9 bases between the two ends. Germline CDR1 and CDR2: SGHAT and FQNNGV. The CDR3 DNA reads TGTGCCAGCAGCTTAGGTGGGCGGGCCTACGAGCAGTACTTC. Translated, it gives CASSLGGRAYEQYF.

This clonotype was seen only a few times. This chain uses TRBV5-8 with TRBJ2-7; D is possibly TRBD2 (5 bases). V dropped 2 bases and J dropped 9 bases, with 24 bases sitting between them. Per the germline V gene, CDR1 is SGHTS and CDR2 is YDEGEE. The CDR3 sequence is 16 residues long. The DNA of the CDR3 is TGTGCCAGCAGCTTTATCGGGGTGGCCATACGTGCGTCGCAGTACTTC. Translating gives CASSFIGVAIRASQYF.

The genes are TRBV4-2 and TRBJ2-3, with TRBD2 matching 8 bases. J gave up 8 bases and V 0 bases, and 10 bases lay outside the gene matches. CDR1 is LGHNA and CDR2 is YNFKEQ in the germline V gene. This CDR3 has 16 amino acids. CDR3: CASSQDNSGVEGTQYF. The CDR3 DNA follows: TGTGCCAGCAGCCAAGATAATAGCGGGGTAGAAGGTACGCAGTATTTT.

This clonotype has just a few counts. The V call is TRBV6-1, the J call TRBJ2-7; 8 bases match TRBD1. The CDR3 sequence is 11 residues long. Germline V lookup: CDR1 MNHNS, CDR2 SASEGT. The ends lost 8 bases at V and 3 bases at J; junction bases unmatched: 0. Written as DNA, the CDR3 is TGTGCCAGCGGACAGGGCTACGAGCAGTACTTC. Translation gives CASGQGYEQYF.

This clonotype was seen a few times. The chain joins TRBV7-8 to TRBJ2-3; the match to TRBD2 covers 8 bases. Germline V gene data show CDR1 as SGHVS and CDR2 as FQNEAQ. There are 16 residues in the CDR3. Losses at the gene ends were 5 bases for V and 5 bases for J; bases not matched to a gene: 12. The CDR3 DNA reads TGTGCCAGCAGCCCCGTCCGAGTAGCGGGATTAGATACGCAGTATTTT. This gives the protein CASSPVRVAGLDTQYF.